The 26 T cell receptor beta chains presented below share a single source sample, sequenced in a study of chemoradiotherapy in HPV16-positive cancers. Method: immunoSEQ multiplex PCR; TCRdb's copy keeps in-frame clones and lacks some. The sample shows 8,200 or so clones, about 88% of them seen only once. The specimen comprised tumor tissue, sampled from a patient who underwent chemoradiotherapy. The receptor source for this set is a human donor with HPV-associated anogenital cancer.

The J gene is TRBJ2-7, the V gene TRBV4-1; TRBD2 matches at 11 bases. Losses at the gene ends were 1 base for V and 2 bases for J; bases not matched to a gene: 10. There are 18 residues in the CDR3. CDR1 MGHRA and CDR2 YSYEKL come from the germline V gene. CDR3 sequence: CASSQAAQGTSGAYEQYF. In DNA form, the CDR3 reads TGCGCCAGCAGCCAAGCCGCTCAGGGGACTAGCGGAGCCTACGAGCAGTACTTC.

V usage is TRBV4-1 and J usage is TRBJ1-1; a weak D match, TRBD1 (5 bases). This CDR3 has 14 residues. Germline-derived CDR1 and CDR2 are MGHRA and YSYEKL. With 5 bases removed from V and 1 base from J, the gap between germline ends came to 11 bases. In nucleotides, the CDR3 is TGCGCCAGCAGCTTTGACACAGGGAACACTGAAGCTTTCTTT. The encoded protein is CASSFDTGNTEAFF.

The chain couples TRBV7-2 to TRBJ2-3, with 12 bases identical to TRBD2. Per germline, CDR1 SGHTA and CDR2 FQGNSA. With 1 base clipped from V and 5 bases from J, the junction kept 10 bases outside the gene matches. The CDR3 runs to 18 residues. The CDR3 spells CASSLVASGGAGGDTQYF. The CDR3 DNA follows: TGTGCCAGCAGCTTAGTAGCTAGCGGGGGGGCCGGAGGAGATACGCAGTATTTT.

This clone was found once. This sequence joins TRBV29-1 and TRBJ2-1; 9 bases agree with TRBD2. Trimming at V came to 2 bases and at J to 5 bases, leaving 4 bases not matched to a gene. This CDR3 has 14 amino acids. Germline CDR1 SQVTM, CDR2 ANQGSEA. The CDR3 here is CSVESGLANNEQFF. The CDR3 DNA reads as TGCAGCGTTGAATCGGGACTAGCCAACAATGAGCAGTTCTTC.

V usage is TRBV5-1 and J usage is TRBJ2-5, with TRBD2 matching 7 bases. Per germline, CDR1 SGHRS and CDR2 YFSETQ. V dropped 0 bases and J dropped 3; count of bases not matched to a gene: 5. The CDR3 covers 15 residues. CDR3 residues: CASSLGWTSKETQYF. DNA for the CDR3: TGCGCCAGCAGCTTGGGCTGGACTAGTAAAGAGACCCAGTACTTC.

The rearrangement uses TRBV6-1 and TRBJ1-1; 7 bases are a match to TRBD1. V trimming: 5 bases; J trimming: 4 bases; junction bases outside the gene matches: 7. The CDR3 is made up of 14 amino acids. Germline assignment: CDR1 MNHNS and CDR2 SASEGT. The CDR3 here is CASSSRQGVTEAFF. Written as DNA, the CDR3 is TGTGCCAGCAGTTCCCGGCAGGGGGTCACTGAAGCTTTCTTT.

CDR3: CASSLQAGHSPLHF. DNA of the CDR3: TGTGCCAGCAGCTTACAGGCGGGCCATTCACCCCTCCACTTT. This chain connects TRBV7-6 to TRBJ1-6; D unresolved. This CDR3 region has 14 residues. V was shortened by 2 bases and J by 8 bases, with 10 bases between the two germline ends. The V gene's germline CDR1 is SGHVS and CDR2 FNYEAQ.

This clone was observed a single time. This sequence joins TRBV6-5 and TRBJ2-2, with D unresolved. The V gene's germline CDR1 is MNHEY and CDR2 SVGAGI. CDR3 length: 15 residues. Trimming cost V 2 bases and J 2 bases, with 9 bases left between them. CDR3 region: CASSYQAANTGELFF. CDR3 coding DNA: TGTGCCAGCAGTTACCAGGCGGCTAACACCGGGGAGCTGTTTTTT.

The chain has TRBV7-9 and TRBJ2-1, with D perhaps given as TRBD1 or TRBD2 (5 bases each). CDR1 and CDR2 (germline): SEHNR, FQNEAQ (reference sequence). Trimming removed 5 bases from V and 3 bases from J, with 17 bases in between. This CDR3 comprises 16 residues. In nucleotides, the CDR3 is TGTGCCAGCAGCGCCGCCTCGGGGCGCAACTACAATGAGCAGTTCTTC. Translated: CASSAASGRNYNEQFF.

A remark on this clone: The sample has other DNA sequences that encode this CDR3 too. This sequence joins TRBV11-2 and TRBJ1-4, with a tentative D call TRBD1 (5 bases). The CDR3 contains 15 residues. With 1 base removed from V and 8 bases from J, the gap between germline ends came to 14 bases. Germline loops: CDR1 SGHAT, CDR2 FQNNGV. In DNA form, the CDR3 reads TGTGCCAGCAGCTTAGGCCGAGGAGGGGCGGAAAAACTGTTTTTT. Amino acid sequence: CASSLGRGGAEKLFF.

This chain connects TRBV5-1 to TRBJ2-7; 11 bases are shared with TRBD1. After removal of 3 bases from V and 5 bases from J, the junction contained 7 bases not matched to a gene. CDR3 length: 15 amino acids. In germline, CDR1 is SGHRS, CDR2 YFSETQ. The CDR3 loop reads CASSYGQGANDEQYF. CDR3 nucleotide sequence: TGCGCCAGCAGCTACGGACAGGGGGCAAACGACGAGCAGTACTTC. The full variable domain, in which reference TRBV5-1 and TRBJ2-7 provide the parts outside the CDR3, is KAGVTQTPRYLIKTRGQQVTLSCSPISGHRSVSWYQQTPGQGLQFLFEYFSETQRNKGNFPGRFSGRQFSNSRSEMNVSTLELGDSALYLCASSYGQGANDEQYFGPGTRLTVT.

The genes are TRBV2 and TRBJ2-7, with TRBD2 identical over 10 bases. V lost 6 bases, J lost 4 bases, and 12 bases stayed unmatched. The germline CDR1 and CDR2 sequences are SNHLY and FYNNEI. The CDR3 consists of 16 residues. The CDR3 loop is CASRPGLAEPIYEQYF. CDR3 nucleotides: TGTGCCAGCAGACCTGGACTAGCGGAGCCAATTTACGAGCAGTACTTC. The full variable domain, in which reference TRBV2 and TRBJ2-7 provide the parts outside the CDR3, is EPEVTQTPSHQVTQMGQEVILRCVPISNHLYFYWYRQILGQKVEFLVSFYNNEISEKSEIFDDQFSVERPDGSNFTLKIRSTKLEDSAMYFCASRPGLAEPIYEQYFGPGTRLTVT.

V and J are TRBV29-1 and TRBJ1-1; D unclear. With 8 bases removed from V and 0 bases from J, the gap between germline ends came to 13 bases. Germline-derived CDR1 and CDR2 are SQVTM and ANQGSEA. The CDR3 runs to 13 residues. The DNA for the CDR3 is TGCAGCACATGGACGGTCCTGAACACTGAAGCTTTCTTT. Translating it yields CSTWTVLNTEAFF.

This rearrangement joins TRBV5-4 to TRBJ1-3, with unresolved D. The CDR3 spans 16 residues. In germline, CDR1 is SGHNT, CDR2 YYREEE (reference sequence). V dropped 3 bases and J dropped 1 base, with 14 bases sitting between them. The CDR3 DNA sequence: TGTGCCAGCAGCTCCAGGACGGATTCTTCTGGAAACACCATATATTTT. This translates into CASSSRTDSSGNTIYF. Full variable domain (remainder filled in from reference TRBV5-4 and TRBJ1-3): ETGVTQSPTHLIKTRGQQVTLRCSSQSGHNTVSWYQQALGQGPQFIFQYYREEENGRGNFPPRFSGLQFPNYSSELNVNALELDDSALYLCASSSRTDSSGNTIYFGEGSWLTVV.

This chain uses TRBV6-5 with TRBJ1-5; maybe TRBD1 (6 bases). The germline CDR1 and CDR2 sequences are MNHEY and SVGAGI. V lost 5 bases, J lost 3 bases, and 11 bases lay in between. This CDR3 comprises 14 residues. CDR3 sequence: CASSTGQYNQPQHF. CDR3 DNA sequence: TGTGCCAGCAGTACAGGGCAGTACAATCAGCCCCAGCATTTT.

The chain uses TRBV30 and TRBJ1-5; D is possibly TRBD1 (5 bases). The CDR3 is 15 residues long. V lost 2 bases to trimming and J lost 4 bases, with 15 bases between them. Germline V CDR1 and CDR2: GTSNPN, SVGIG (reference sequence). CDR3 DNA: TGTGCCTGGAGTCCGATGGGGACTGCTAATCAGCCCCAGCATTTT. As protein: CAWSPMGTANQPQHF.

The chain is built from TRBV19 and TRBJ1-2; maybe TRBD1 (5 bases). The CDR3 totals 13 residues. Trimming cost V 3 bases and J 6 bases, with 11 bases left between them. Germline V lookup: CDR1 LNHDA, CDR2 SQIVND (reference sequence). CDR3 coding DNA: TGTGCCAGTAGTATGGCCAGGGTGGATGGCTACACCTTC. This encodes CASSMARVDGYTF. Together with reference TRBV19 and TRBJ1-2, the CDR3 gives the full variable domain: DGGITQSPKYLFRKEGQNVTLSCEQNLNHDAMYWYRQDPGQGLRLIYYSQIVNDFQKGDIAEGYSVSREKKESFPLTVTSAQKNPTAFYLCASSMARVDGYTFGSGTRLTVV.

V is TRBV5-1 and J is TRBJ1-3; D is undetermined. Germline V lookup: CDR1 SGHRS, CDR2 YFSETQ. The V end was cut by 1 base, the J end by 0 bases, with 14 bases between. This CDR3 spans 17 amino acids. CDR3 sequence reads: CASSLLWAASSGNTIYF. CDR3 nucleotide sequence: TGCGCCAGCAGCTTGTTGTGGGCGGCGAGCTCTGGAAACACCATATATTTT.

This clone was picked up one time. The J gene is TRBJ2-1, the V gene TRBV18; 7 positions agree with TRBD1. V lost 2 bases to trimming and J lost 3 bases; unmatched junction nucleotides: 7. The CDR3 extends over 16 amino acids. Germline V gives CDR1 KGHSH, CDR2 LQKENI. The CDR3 region is CASSPSTGQFYNEQFF. CDR3 nucleotides: TGTGCCAGCTCACCATCCACGGGACAGTTCTACAATGAGCAGTTCTTC.

CDR3 sequence reads: CAWSVLGNTGELFF. CDR3 coding DNA: TGTGCCTGGAGTGTACTGGGGAACACCGGGGAGCTGTTTTTT. This chain joins TRBV30 and TRBJ2-2; D remains unclear. This CDR3 has 14 residues. The ends were cut back, 0 bases at V and 1 base at J, with 6 bases in the middle. The germline CDR1 and CDR2 sequences are GTSNPN and SVGIG (reference sequence).

The V and J genes are TRBV7-3 and TRBJ2-1, with unresolved D. Germline values: CDR1 SGHTA, CDR2 FQGTGA. The V end lost 5 bases, the J end lost 2 bases, and 10 bases lay between the germline ends. The CDR3 totals 14 residues. Here the CDR3 reads CASSGSSPYNEQFF. DNA of the CDR3: TGTGCCAGCAGCGGAAGTAGCCCCTACAATGAGCAGTTCTTC. The entire variable domain, with the rest obtained from reference TRBV7-3 and TRBJ2-1, is as follows: GAGVSQTPSNKVTEKGKYVELRCDPISGHTALYWYRQSLGQGPEFLIYFQGTGAADDSGLPNDRFFAVRPEGSVSTLKIQRTERGDSAVYLCASSGSSPYNEQFFGPGTRLTVL.

The J gene is TRBJ2-5, the V gene TRBV7-9, with 11 bases identical to TRBD2. Germline V gene data show CDR1 as SEHNR and CDR2 as FQNEAQ (reference sequence). This CDR3 comprises 16 residues. The J segment lost 6 bases and the V segment lost 3 bases, leaving 9 bases of the junction unmatched. Here the CDR3 reads CASSLELAGEIKTQYF. CDR3 DNA: TGTGCCAGCAGCTTGGAACTAGCGGGAGAGATCAAGACCCAGTACTTC.

This clone was found once. The V call is TRBV4-1, the J call TRBJ2-5, with D possibly matching TRBD2 (6 bases). This CDR3 is 15 amino acids long. The germline V and J ends were trimmed by 0 bases and 3 bases, with 11 bases remaining between them. Germline-derived CDR1 and CDR2 are MGHRA and YSYEKL. The CDR3 protein is CASSQEPGEEETQYF. CDR3 bases: TGCGCCAGCAGCCAAGAGCCCGGGGAGGAAGAGACCCAGTACTTC.

The chain has TRBV4-1 and TRBJ2-1; D gene ambiguous. Per germline, CDR1 MGHRA and CDR2 YSYEKL. V lost 0 bases and J lost 9, with 12 bases in between. The CDR3 is 14 residues long. CDR3 DNA sequence: TGCGCCAGCAGCCAAGATTCCCCAACTGCTGAGCAGTTCTTC. Translated: CASSQDSPTAEQFF.

The chain uses TRBV19 and TRBJ2-7, with 7 bases that match TRBD2. Germline-derived CDR1 and CDR2 are LNHDA and SQIVND (reference sequence). V was clipped by 6 bases and J by 6 bases; unmatched bases: 11. The CDR3 runs 14 residues. The DNA for the CDR3 is TGTGCCAGTAGATTGGGCGGGAGTCATTCCGAGCAGTACTTC. Its protein product is CASRLGGSHSEQYF.

The chain combines TRBV2 with TRBJ2-2; D is ambiguous. This CDR3 has 11 amino acids. Trimming removed 6 bases from V and 4 bases from J, with 3 bases in between. Germline CDR1 SNHLY, CDR2 FYNNEI. CDR3 region: CASSFTGELFF. The CDR3 coding sequence is TGTGCCAGCAGCTTCACCGGGGAGCTGTTTTTT.